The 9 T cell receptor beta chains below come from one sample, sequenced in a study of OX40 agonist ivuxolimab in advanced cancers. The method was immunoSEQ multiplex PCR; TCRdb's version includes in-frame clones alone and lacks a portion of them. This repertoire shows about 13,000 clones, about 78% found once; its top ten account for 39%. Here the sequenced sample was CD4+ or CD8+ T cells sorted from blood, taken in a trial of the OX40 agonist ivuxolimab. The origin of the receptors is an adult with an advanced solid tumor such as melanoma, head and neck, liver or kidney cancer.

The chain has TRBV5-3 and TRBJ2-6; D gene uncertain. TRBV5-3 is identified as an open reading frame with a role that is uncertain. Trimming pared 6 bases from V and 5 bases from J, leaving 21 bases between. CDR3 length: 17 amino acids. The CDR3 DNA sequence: TGTGCCAGAAAAGAAAAAGGTGAACAAAGTCGGGCCAACGTCCTGACTTTC. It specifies CARKEKGEQSRANVLTF.

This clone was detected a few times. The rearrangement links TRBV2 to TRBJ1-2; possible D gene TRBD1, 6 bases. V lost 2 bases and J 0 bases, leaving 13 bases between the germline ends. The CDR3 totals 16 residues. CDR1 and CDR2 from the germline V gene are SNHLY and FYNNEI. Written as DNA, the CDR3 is TGTGCCAGCAGTGAAAGTTCGGGACATACTAACTATGGCTACACCTTC. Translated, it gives CASSESSGHTNYGYTF.

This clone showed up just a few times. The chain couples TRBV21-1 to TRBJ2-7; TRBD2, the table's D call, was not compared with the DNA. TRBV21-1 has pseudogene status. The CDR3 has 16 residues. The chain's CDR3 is CASWRPGTCDTYEQYF. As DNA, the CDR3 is TGTGCCAGCTGGAGGCCCGGCACGTGCGATACCTACGAGCAGTACTTC.

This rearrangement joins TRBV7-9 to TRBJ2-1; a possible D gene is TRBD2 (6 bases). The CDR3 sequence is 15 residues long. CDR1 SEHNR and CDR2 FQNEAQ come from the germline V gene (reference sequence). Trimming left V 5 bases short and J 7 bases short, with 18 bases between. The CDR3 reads CASSPPAGGGNEQFF. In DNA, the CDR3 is TGTGCCAGCAGCCCACCCGCCGGAGGAGGGAATGAGCAGTTCTTC.

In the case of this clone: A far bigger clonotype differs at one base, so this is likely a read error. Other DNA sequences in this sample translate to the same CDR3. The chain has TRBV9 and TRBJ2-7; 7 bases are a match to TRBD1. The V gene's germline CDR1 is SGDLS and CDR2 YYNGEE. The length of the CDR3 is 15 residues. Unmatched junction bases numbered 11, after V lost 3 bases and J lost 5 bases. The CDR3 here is CASSGGQGGRDEQYF. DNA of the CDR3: TGTGCCAGCAGCGGGGGCCAAGGGGGCAGGGACGAGCAGTACTTC.

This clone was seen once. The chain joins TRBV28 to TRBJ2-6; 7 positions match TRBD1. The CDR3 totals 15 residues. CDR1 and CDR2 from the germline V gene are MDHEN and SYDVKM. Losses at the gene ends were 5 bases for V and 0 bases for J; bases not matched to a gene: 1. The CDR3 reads CASSRTGSGANVLTF. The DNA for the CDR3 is TGTGCCAGCAGTCGGACAGGCTCTGGGGCCAACGTCCTGACTTTC.

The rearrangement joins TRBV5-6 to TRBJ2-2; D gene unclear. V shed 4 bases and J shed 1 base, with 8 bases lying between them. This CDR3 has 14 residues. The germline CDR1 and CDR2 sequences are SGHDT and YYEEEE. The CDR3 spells CASSHIENTGELFF. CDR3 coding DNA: TGTGCCAGCAGCCACATAGAGAACACCGGGGAGCTGTTTTTT.

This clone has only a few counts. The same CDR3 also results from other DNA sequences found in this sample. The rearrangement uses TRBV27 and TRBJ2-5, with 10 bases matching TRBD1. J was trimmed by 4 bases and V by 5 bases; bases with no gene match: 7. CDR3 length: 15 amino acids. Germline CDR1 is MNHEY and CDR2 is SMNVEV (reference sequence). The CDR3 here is CASSHRDRGRETQYF. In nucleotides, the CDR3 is TGTGCCAGCAGTCACCGGGACAGGGGACGAGAGACCCAGTACTTC.

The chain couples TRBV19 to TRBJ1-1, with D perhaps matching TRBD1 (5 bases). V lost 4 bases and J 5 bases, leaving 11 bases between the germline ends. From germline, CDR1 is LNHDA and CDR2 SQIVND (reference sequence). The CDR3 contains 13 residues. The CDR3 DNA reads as TGTGCCAGTAGTACAGGGCAGCGGACTGAAGCTTTCTTT. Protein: CASSTGQRTEAFF.